Included here is one TCR beta chain sequence, with context. This record comes from a study of blood T cell repertoires in COVID-19. Background on the study: Some COVID-19 samples were acute and others convalescent; all came from the United States, Italy and Spain. The cDNA or gDNA used as material had been derived from T cells, B-cell-depleted T cells, or PBMCs.

The CDR3 contains 13 residues. Trimming cost V 1 base and J 1 base, with 4 bases left between them. Per the germline V gene, CDR1 is SGHVS and CDR2 is FNYEAQ. Authors' methods: Reference gene primer amplification gave nucleated cell count estimates. Method: immunoSEQ multiplex PCR; TCRdb's copy keeps in-frame clones and lacks some. Clone size and V and J calls were adopted from that table, with D and trimming inferred from the DNA. The sample lists 150,000 to 200,000 clones, 87% occurring once. The chain is built from TRBV7-6 and TRBJ1-1; D ambiguous. The receptor was derived from a man between 60 and 70 years old with active or convalescent COVID-19. Sequencing was performed on peripheral blood. Written as DNA, the CDR3 is TGTGCCAGCAGCTTAGAACAGAACACTGAAGCTTTCTTT. Translated, it gives CASSLEQNTEAFF.